This passage covers 11 T cell receptor beta chains from one sample sequenced in a study of T and B cells in COVID-19 patients. TRB rearrangements were amplified by multiplex PCR with BIOMED2 TRB-A/B primers. From the multiplex PCR reads, TCRdb called clonotypes with MiXCR, one entry per CDR3 protein. The sample consists of 20,000 to 25,000 distinct CDR3 sequences, roughly 27% of them appearing once. From blood, about 240-500 ng of genomic DNA served as TRB template. Sequenced input: blood. These receptors were obtained from a human donor who had recovered from COVID-19.

This clonotype was observed a few times. The chain links TRBV30 to TRBJ2-1, with a possible D match to TRBD2 (6 bases). Germline V gene data show CDR1 as GTSNPN and CDR2 as SVGIG (reference sequence). This CDR3 has 14 amino acids. V was pared by 0 bases and J by 4 bases, with 10 bases between. CDR3 sequence reads: CAWSVIAGYNEQFF. CDR3 bases: TGTGCCTGGAGTGTAATTGCGGGGTACAATGAGCAGTTCTTC.

This clonotype was detected only a few times. V and J are TRBV6-5 and TRBJ1-1; D is undetermined. The germline V and J ends were trimmed by 5 bases and 4 bases, with 20 bases remaining between them. In germline, CDR1 is MNHEY, CDR2 SVGAGI. The CDR3 consists of 16 residues. The CDR3 is CASSPSTHLTGTEAFF. CDR3 nucleotide sequence: TGTGCCAGCAGTCCCTCGACGCACCTGACGGGCACTGAAGCTTTCTTT.

This chain links TRBV20-1 with TRBJ2-3, with 7 nucleotides matching TRBD2. With V trimmed by 2 bases and J by 5 bases, 10 bases remained unmatched. CDR1 and CDR2 (germline): DFQATT, SNEGSKA (reference sequence). The CDR3 loop spans 15 amino acids. CDR3 DNA sequence: TGCAGTGCTAGAACGACCGGGAGGAGGCTAGATACGCAGTATTTT. This codes for CSARTTGRRLDTQYF.

V gene TRBV12-3 or TRBV12-4 combines with J gene TRBJ1-3; 9 bases align to TRBD1. V shed 6 bases, J shed 4 bases, and the junction held 10 bases outside the gene matches. This CDR3 comprises 16 residues. In DNA form, the CDR3 reads TGTGCCAGCAGAGAAAAACAGGGGGCGAAAGGAAACACCATATATTTT. The encoded protein is CASREKQGAKGNTIYF.

In this sample, this clonotype turned up a few times. In nucleotides, the CDR3 is TGTGCCAGCAGTTACGACAGGGGTTTCTCTGGAAACACCATATATTTT. Protein sequence: CASSYDRGFSGNTIYF. The rearrangement links TRBV6-5 to TRBJ1-3; the match to TRBD1 covers 8 bases. Germline CDR1 is MNHEY and CDR2 is SVGAGI. CDR3 length: 16 residues. V was clipped by 2 bases and J by 0 bases; unmatched bases: 3.

The chain joins TRBV12-3 or TRBV12-4 to TRBJ2-3, with D perhaps TRBD2 (6 bases). The CDR3 extends over 15 amino acids. The V gene lost 3 bases and the J gene lost 2 bases, with 12 bases spanning the gap. The CDR3 bases are TGTGCCAGCAGTTTTGCGGGGTATTACACAGATACGCAGTATTTT. It specifies CASSFAGYYTDTQYF.

This clonotype was picked up a small number of times. This chain links TRBV19 with TRBJ1-2; unclear D gene. Per germline, CDR1 LNHDA and CDR2 SQIVND (reference sequence). The CDR3 length is 13 residues. Trimming stripped 7 bases from V and 4 bases from J, with 13 bases between. CDR3 sequence: CASIGTWGYGYTF. The DNA for the CDR3 is TGTGCCAGTATAGGTACCTGGGGCTATGGCTACACCTTC.

For this clonotype: Sequence at one end of the junction differs from germline and may be a read error. V usage is TRBV5-4 and J usage is TRBJ1-2; 7 bases line up with TRBD1. The CDR3 has 14 amino acids. Germline lookup yields CDR1 SGHNT and CDR2 YYREEE (reference sequence). This CDR3 is CASSPDPGGYGYTF. The CDR3 DNA is TGCGCCAGCAGCCCCGACCCAGGGGGCTATGGCTACACCTTC.

Judged by abundance, this clonotype is medium-sized. The chain recombines TRBV29-1 with TRBJ2-1; D is perhaps TRBD1 or TRBD2 (5 bases each). Germline CDR1 reads SQVTM; CDR2 reads ANQGSEA. Trimming cost V 1 base and J 5 bases, with 15 bases left between them. The CDR3 has 15 residues. The CDR3, as DNA: TGCAGCGTTGAAGTCCGGGACCTCTACCACAATGAGCAGTTCTTC. This sequence encodes CSVEVRDLYHNEQFF.

This rearrangement joins TRBV11-1 to TRBJ2-1; D not resolved. Between the trimmed V and J ends, which lost 5 bases and 1 base, there was a span of 6 bases. This CDR3 region has 13 residues. The germline V gene encodes CDR1 SGHAT and CDR2 FQDESV (reference sequence). The CDR3 loop is CASSERSYNEQFF. Here the CDR3 DNA reads TGTGCCAGCAGCGAAAGATCCTACAATGAGCAGTTCTTC.

The chain combines TRBV18 with TRBJ2-5; 7 nucleotides match TRBD1. The trim removed 5 bases at V and 4 bases at J, leaving 4 bases unmatched. This CDR3 has 13 amino acids. CDR1 and CDR2 from the germline V gene are KGHSH and LQKENI. In DNA, the CDR3 is TGTGCCAGCTCAATGACAGGGTCAGAGACCCAGTACTTC. It codes for CASSMTGSETQYF.